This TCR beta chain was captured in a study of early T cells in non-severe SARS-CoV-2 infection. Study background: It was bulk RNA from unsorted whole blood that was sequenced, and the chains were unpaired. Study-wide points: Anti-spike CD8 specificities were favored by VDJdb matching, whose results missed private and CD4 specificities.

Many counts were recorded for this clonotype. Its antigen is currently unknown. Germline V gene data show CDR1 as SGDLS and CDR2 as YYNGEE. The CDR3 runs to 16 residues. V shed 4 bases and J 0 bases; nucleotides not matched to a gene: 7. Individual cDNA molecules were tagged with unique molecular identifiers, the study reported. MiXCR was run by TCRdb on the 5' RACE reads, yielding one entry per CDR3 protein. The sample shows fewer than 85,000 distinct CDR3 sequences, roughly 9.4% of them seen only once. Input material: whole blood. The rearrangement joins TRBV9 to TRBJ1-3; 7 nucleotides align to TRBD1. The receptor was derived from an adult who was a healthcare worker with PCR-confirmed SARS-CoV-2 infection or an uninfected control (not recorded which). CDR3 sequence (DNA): TGTGCCAGCAGCTTAACAGGGGACCTCTCTGGAAACACCATATATTTT. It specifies CASSLTGDLSGNTIYF.